Presented here are 19 T cell receptor beta chains from one specimen sequenced in a study of T cell changes during pregnancy in multiple sclerosis (dated by TCRdb to about 2019). Receptors were amplified or captured by the immunoSEQ multiplex PCR assay. TCRdb carries this immuneACCESS record with in-frame sequences only. Its versions omit some clonotypes, under half of them owing to an unresolved V gene in the studies checked, with the rest unexplained. The sample table contains almost 50,000 clones; only one count was recorded for more than 85% of them. About 0.99% of the sample is taken by the ten largest. The sample in question was peripheral blood, obtained after pregnancy. The receptors were sampled from a female donor with multiple sclerosis, enrolled in a pregnancy study.

The V and J genes are TRBV7-9 and TRBJ2-6, with 7 bases matching TRBD1. CDR1 is SEHNR, CDR2 FQNEAQ, per germline (reference sequence). The CDR3 runs to 18 residues. J was trimmed by 0 bases and V by 6 bases; bases with no gene match: 11. The CDR3 DNA reads TGTGCCAGCAGTCCCCAGGGGACAGCAATCTCTGGGGCCAACGTCCTGACTTTC. As protein: CASSPQGTAISGANVLTF.

This chain connects TRBV5-1 to TRBJ2-2; TRBD2 matches at 8 bases. Germline V gives CDR1 SGHRS, CDR2 YFSETQ. The ends lost 2 bases at V and 5 bases at J; junction bases unmatched: 5. The length of the CDR3 is 15 residues. The CDR3 region has the DNA TGCGCCAGCAGCTTTTTAGCGGGGCGGACCGGGGAGCTGTTTTTT. Its translation: CASSFLAGRTGELFF.

The chain is built from TRBV6-5 and TRBJ1-1; D gene ambiguous. CDR1 is MNHEY and CDR2 is SVGAGI in the germline V gene. Trimming took off 2 bases at V and 0 bases at J, with 7 bases between the two ends. The CDR3 has 14 residues. The CDR3 coding sequence is TGTGCCAGCAGTTACAATCGGGTGAACACTGAAGCTTTCTTT. Amino acid sequence: CASSYNRVNTEAFF.

The CDR3 DNA is TGCAGCGCTCAGACAGGGTCCTCCTACGAGCAGTACTTC. It is translated as CSAQTGSSYEQYF. The rearrangement joins TRBV29-1 to TRBJ2-7; 7 bases agree with TRBD1. CDR1 and CDR2 (germline): SQVTM, ANQGSEA. The J segment lost 0 bases and the V segment lost 7 bases, leaving 6 bases of the junction unmatched. The CDR3 runs 13 residues.

This chain joins TRBV7-2 and TRBJ2-1; D may be TRBD2 (5 bases). V lost 7 bases to trimming and J lost 7 bases, with 11 bases between them. This CDR3 is built from 12 residues. The germline V gene has CDR1 SGHTA and CDR2 FQGNSA. CDR3 region: CASTNRGNEQFF. For the CDR3, the DNA is TGTGCCAGCACCAACCGAGGGAATGAGCAGTTCTTC. Drawing the rest from reference TRBV7-2 and TRBJ2-1, the complete variable domain is GAGVSQSPSNKVTEKGKDVELRCDPISGHTALYWYRQSLGQGLEFLIYFQGNSAPDKSGLPSDRFSAERTGGSVSTLTIQRTQQEDSAVYLCASTNRGNEQFFGPGTRLTVL.

For the CDR3, the DNA is TGTGCCAGCAGCTCCCGGACAGCCGATCAGCCCCAGCATTTT. As protein: CASSSRTADQPQHF. V is TRBV6-5 and J is TRBJ1-5; maybe TRBD1 (6 bases). The V end lost 6 bases, the J end lost 5 bases, and 14 bases lay between the germline ends. CDR3 length: 14 residues. Germline CDR1 MNHEY, CDR2 SVGAGI.

The rearrangement links TRBV19 to TRBJ1-2, with 9 bases matching TRBD1. Per germline, CDR1 LNHDA and CDR2 SQIVND (reference sequence). The CDR3 extends over 14 amino acids. J was trimmed by 8 bases and V by 3 bases; bases with no gene match: 7. CDR3 DNA: TGTGCCAGTAGTATCCCGGGGACAGGGAGCGGCTACACCTTC. Translating it yields CASSIPGTGSGYTF.

The V and J genes are TRBV6-4 and TRBJ1-1; D might be TRBD1 (6 bases). Germline CDR1 and CDR2: MRHNA and SNTAGT. The CDR3 is made up of 17 amino acids. V shed 4 bases and J shed 10 bases, with 28 bases lying between them. CDR3 nucleotides: TGTGCCAGCAGTGGGGCCAATCCCGGGACATTGCATGCGGGAGCTTTCTTT. Protein: CASSGANPGTLHAGAFF.

This clone was observed a single time. The J gene is TRBJ2-4, the V gene TRBV21-1; the table's D call, TRBD1, has no DNA check behind it. TRBV21-1 is designated a pseudogene. CDR3 length: 15 amino acids. CDR3 region: CASSKESRAENIQYF. Written as DNA, the CDR3 is TGTGCCAGCAGCAAAGAGAGCAGGGCTGAAAACATTCAGTACTTC.

Only one count was recorded for this clone. V usage is TRBV9 and J usage is TRBJ2-2; D call uncertain. Trimming took 3 bases from V and 2 from J, leaving 11 bases between them. This CDR3 contains 15 residues. Per germline, CDR1 SGDLS and CDR2 YYNGEE. The CDR3 loop reads CASSAIQVNTGELFF. CDR3 coding DNA: TGTGCCAGCAGCGCGATACAAGTCAACACCGGGGAGCTGTTTTTT.

The chain has TRBV6-5 and TRBJ1-1; D remains unclear. Germline CDR1 reads MNHEY; CDR2 reads SVGAGI. The germline V and J ends were trimmed by 6 bases and 1 base, with 15 bases remaining between them. CDR3 size: 15 residues. Written as DNA, the CDR3 is TGTGCCAGCAGGTCCCGGTTAACTTGGAACACTGAAGCTTTCTTT. Protein product: CASRSRLTWNTEAFF.

The rearrangement joins TRBV19 to TRBJ2-5; TRBD1 is a possible D gene (6 bases). Germline CDR1 and CDR2: LNHDA and SQIVND (reference sequence). Trimming took off 8 bases at V and 4 bases at J, with 11 bases between the two ends. The CDR3 length is 12 residues. The CDR3 protein is CASGTGIETQYF. As DNA, the CDR3 is TGTGCCAGTGGTACAGGGATAGAGACCCAGTACTTC.

The chain carries TRBV9 and TRBJ1-1, with D possibly being TRBD1 (6 bases). Germline CDR1 SGDLS, CDR2 YYNGEE. Trimming took off 1 base at V and 4 bases at J, with 14 bases between the two ends. The CDR3 spans 15 residues. CDR3 nucleotides: TGTGCCAGCAGCGTACAAACAGGGTCATTCACTGAAGCTTTCTTT. Protein sequence: CASSVQTGSFTEAFF.

This rearrangement joins TRBV5-1 to TRBJ1-2, with 7 bases aligning to TRBD1. After removal of 2 bases from V and 4 bases from J, the junction contained 8 bases not matched to a gene. Germline CDR1 SGHRS, CDR2 YFSETQ. There are 15 residues in the CDR3. The CDR3 sequence is CASSFGTASPYGYTF. In nucleotides, the CDR3 is TGCGCCAGCAGCTTCGGGACAGCCTCACCCTATGGCTACACCTTC.

This chain links TRBV1 with TRBJ1-5; TRBD1 reflects the table's D call only, with no check against the DNA. TRBV1 is deemed a pseudogene. The CDR3 sequence is 16 residues long. The CDR3 coding sequence is TGCACCAGCAGCCCTGGGACACCAGATAGCAATCAGCCCCAGCATTTT. It translates to CTSSPGTPDSNQPQHF.

The V call is TRBV7-2, the J call TRBJ2-6, with D uncertain. This CDR3 is 14 amino acids long. Germline CDR1 reads SGHTA; CDR2 reads FQGNSA. Trimming stripped 4 bases from V and 2 bases from J, with 6 bases between. The CDR3 sequence is CASSYSAGANVLTF. The DNA for the CDR3 is TGTGCCAGCAGCTACTCCGCTGGGGCCAACGTCCTGACTTTC.

CDR3 protein: CASSGGGLGTGANVLTF. CDR3 DNA: TGTGCCAGCAGCGGGGGAGGCTTGGGTACTGGGGCCAACGTCCTGACTTTC. The rearrangement links TRBV9 to TRBJ2-6; maybe TRBD2 (6 bases). Germline CDR1 SGDLS, CDR2 YYNGEE. The CDR3 is made up of 17 amino acids. V was pared by 3 bases and J by 2 bases, with 15 bases between.

V gene TRBV7-3 combines with J gene TRBJ2-1, with a possible D match to TRBD2 (5 bases). This CDR3 comprises 13 residues. V lost 5 bases and J 4 bases, leaving 9 bases between the germline ends. Germline lookup yields CDR1 SGHTA and CDR2 FQGTGA. Here the CDR3 reads CASSEGPYNEQFF. CDR3 in DNA: TGTGCCAGCAGCGAGGGCCCTTACAATGAGCAGTTCTTC.

This clone is a singleton in its sample. This chain links TRBV4-3 with TRBJ1-2, with D unclear. Germline V gives CDR1 LGHNA, CDR2 YSLEER. Trimming took off 4 bases at V and 4 bases at J, with 19 bases between the two ends. CDR3 length: 16 amino acids. DNA of the CDR3: TGCGCCAGCAGCCTAGACACTCCGGGTTGGAGCTATGGCTACACCTTC. Its protein is CASSLDTPGWSYGYTF.